The 8 T cell receptor beta chains reported below all come from one sample, sequenced in a study of control samples from healthy donors and cancer patients. Assay: immunoSEQ multiplex PCR; the TCRdb copy retains only in-frame clones and omits some. The sample comprises 50,000 to 55,000 clones, roughly 94% of which are singletons, and 2.4% rests with the top ten. Sequencing was done on a sample of blood. The receptors come from a man in his thirties or forties in good health.

The chain joins TRBV7-8 to TRBJ1-5; no reliable D call. Trimming pared 1 base from V and 1 base from J, leaving 14 bases between. Germline CDR1 SGHVS, CDR2 FQNEAQ. The CDR3 is 17 residues long. CDR3 sequence: CASSLGGVLPSNQPQHF. CDR3 coding DNA: TGTGCCAGCAGCTTAGGCGGGGTTTTACCGAGCAATCAGCCCCAGCATTTT.

This chain uses TRBV29-1 with TRBJ1-2; D unclear. CDR1 and CDR2 from the germline V gene are SQVTM and ANQGSEA. The ends were cut back, 4 bases at V and 6 bases at J, with 12 bases in the middle. The CDR3 is made up of 12 amino acids. CDR3 DNA sequence: TGCAGCGTTGGGGAGTTCACTAATGGCTACACCTTC. Translating it yields CSVGEFTNGYTF.

The rearrangement uses TRBV2 and TRBJ2-3; D is undetermined. Per germline, CDR1 SNHLY and CDR2 FYNNEI. With 6 bases removed from V and 1 base from J, the gap between germline ends came to 8 bases. There are 13 residues in the CDR3. The CDR3 nucleotides read TGTGCCAGCAGGCTATCTGGCACAGATACGCAGTATTTT. It yields the protein CASRLSGTDTQYF.

The rearrangement links TRBV15 to TRBJ2-5; 7 bases map to TRBD1. The CDR3 sequence is 16 residues long. Germline V gene lookup returns CDR1 LNHNV and CDR2 YYDKDF (reference sequence). Trimming removed 1 base from V and 2 bases from J; junction bases left unmatched: 7. CDR3 in amino acids: CATSRVIGRGQETQYF. The CDR3 coding sequence is TGTGCCACCAGCAGAGTGATCGGCAGGGGGCAAGAGACCCAGTACTTC.

This rearrangement joins TRBV7-3 to TRBJ2-7, with 8 bases aligning to TRBD1. The CDR3 is made up of 17 amino acids. The trim removed 1 base at V and 2 bases at J, leaving 10 bases unmatched. Germline V gives CDR1 SGHTA, CDR2 FQGTGA. CDR3 nucleotides: TGTGCCAGCAGCTTAAATGGAGGGGACAGGAGACCCTACGAGCAGTACTTC. It is translated as CASSLNGGDRRPYEQYF.

V gene TRBV6-4 combines with J gene TRBJ2-3, with TRBD2 matching over 11 bases. The germline V gene has CDR1 MRHNA and CDR2 SNTAGT. V shed 2 bases, J shed 6 bases, and the junction held 4 bases outside the gene matches. The CDR3 has 15 amino acids. This CDR3 is CASSDETSGMDTQYF. CDR3 bases: TGTGCCAGCAGTGACGAGACTAGCGGGATGGATACGCAGTATTTT.

The chain carries TRBV27 and TRBJ2-7, with 11 bases aligning to TRBD2. The CDR3 length is 16 residues. Germline trimming cut 7 bases from V and 3 bases from J; bases unmatched to any gene: 11. Looked up from germline, CDR1 is MNHEY and CDR2 is SMNVEV (reference sequence). The chain's CDR3 is CASMGVAGGNFYEQYF. CDR3 DNA sequence: TGTGCCAGCATGGGGGTAGCGGGAGGGAATTTCTACGAGCAGTACTTC.

The rearrangement joins TRBV2 to TRBJ2-7, with TRBD2 identical over 9 bases. The CDR3 has 15 amino acids. The germline V gene encodes CDR1 SNHLY and CDR2 FYNNEI. V gave up 5 bases and J gave up 6 bases; unmatched junction bases: 11. DNA of the CDR3: TGTGCCAGCAGTCCCTGGGTAGCGGGAGATCGCGAGCAGTACTTC. Translated, it gives CASSPWVAGDREQYF.